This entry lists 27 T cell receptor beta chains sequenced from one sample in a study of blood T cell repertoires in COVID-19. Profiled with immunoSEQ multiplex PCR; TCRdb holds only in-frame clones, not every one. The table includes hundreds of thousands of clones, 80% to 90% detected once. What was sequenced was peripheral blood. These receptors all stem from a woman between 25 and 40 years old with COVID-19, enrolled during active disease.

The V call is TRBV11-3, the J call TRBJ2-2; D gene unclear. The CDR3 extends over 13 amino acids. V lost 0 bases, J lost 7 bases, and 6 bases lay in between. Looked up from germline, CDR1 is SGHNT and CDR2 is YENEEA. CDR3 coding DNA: TGTGCCAGCAGCTTAGATTCCCTCGGGGAGCTGTTTTTT. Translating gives CASSLDSLGELFF.

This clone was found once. CDR3 sequence reads: CASSLSPRPPSYEQYF. Here the CDR3 DNA reads TGTGCCAGCAGTTTATCCCCTAGGCCACCCTCCTACGAGCAGTACTTC. The chain links TRBV27 to TRBJ2-7, with D unclear. Between the trimmed V and J ends, which lost 0 bases and 0 bases, there was a span of 12 bases. This CDR3 has 16 amino acids. Germline CDR1 reads MNHEY; CDR2 reads SMNVEV (reference sequence).

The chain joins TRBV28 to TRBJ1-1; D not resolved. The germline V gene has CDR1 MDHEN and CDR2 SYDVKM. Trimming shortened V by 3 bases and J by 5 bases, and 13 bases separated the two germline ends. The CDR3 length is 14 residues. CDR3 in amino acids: CASSLAPLATEAFF. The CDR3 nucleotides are TGTGCCAGCAGTTTGGCCCCCTTGGCAACTGAAGCTTTCTTT.

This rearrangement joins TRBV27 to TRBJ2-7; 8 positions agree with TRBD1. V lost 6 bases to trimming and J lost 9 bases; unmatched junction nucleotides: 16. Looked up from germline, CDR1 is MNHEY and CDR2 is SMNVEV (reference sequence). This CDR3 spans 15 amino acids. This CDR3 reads CASSPGTGPLAGQYF. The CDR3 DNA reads TGTGCCAGCAGCCCCGGGACAGGTCCCCTTGCAGGGCAGTACTTC.

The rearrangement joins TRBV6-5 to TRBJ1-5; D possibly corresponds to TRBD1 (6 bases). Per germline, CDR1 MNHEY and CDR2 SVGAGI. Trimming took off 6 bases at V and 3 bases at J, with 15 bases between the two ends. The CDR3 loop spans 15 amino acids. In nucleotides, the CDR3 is TGTGCCAGCAGGCCGCTGACAGGTAACAATCAGCCCCAGCATTTT. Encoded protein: CASRPLTGNNQPQHF.

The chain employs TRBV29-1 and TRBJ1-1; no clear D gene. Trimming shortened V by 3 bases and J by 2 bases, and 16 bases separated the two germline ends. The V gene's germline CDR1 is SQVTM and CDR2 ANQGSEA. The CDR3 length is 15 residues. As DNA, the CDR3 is TGCAGCGTTGAGGAGGGTATTGAGGCAAACACTGAAGCTTTCTTT. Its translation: CSVEEGIEANTEAFF.

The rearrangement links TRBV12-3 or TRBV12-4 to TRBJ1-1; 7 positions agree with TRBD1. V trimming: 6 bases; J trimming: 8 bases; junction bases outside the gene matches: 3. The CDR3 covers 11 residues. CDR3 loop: CASRYRGEAFF. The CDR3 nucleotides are TGTGCCAGCAGATACAGGGGAGAAGCTTTCTTT.

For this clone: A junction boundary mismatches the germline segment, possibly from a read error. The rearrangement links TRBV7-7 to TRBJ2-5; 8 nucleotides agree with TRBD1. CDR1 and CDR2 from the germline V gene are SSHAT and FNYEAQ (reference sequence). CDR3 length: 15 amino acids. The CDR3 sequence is CASSLGQGAEETQYF. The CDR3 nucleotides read TGTGCTAGCAGCTTGGGTCAGGGGGCGGAAGAGACCCAGTACTTC.

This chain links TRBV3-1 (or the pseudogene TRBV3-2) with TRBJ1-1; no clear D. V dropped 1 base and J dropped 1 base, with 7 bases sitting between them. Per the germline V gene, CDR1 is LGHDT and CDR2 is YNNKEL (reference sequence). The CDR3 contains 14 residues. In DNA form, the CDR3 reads TGTGCCAGCAGCCAAGGGTCCGGGAACACTGAAGCTTTCTTT. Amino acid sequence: CASSQGSGNTEAFF.

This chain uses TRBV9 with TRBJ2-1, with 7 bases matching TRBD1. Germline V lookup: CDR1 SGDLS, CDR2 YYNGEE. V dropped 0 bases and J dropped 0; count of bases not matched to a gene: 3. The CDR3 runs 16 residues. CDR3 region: CASSVESGGSYNEQFF. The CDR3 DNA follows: TGTGCCAGCAGCGTAGAGTCAGGGGGCTCCTACAATGAGCAGTTCTTC.

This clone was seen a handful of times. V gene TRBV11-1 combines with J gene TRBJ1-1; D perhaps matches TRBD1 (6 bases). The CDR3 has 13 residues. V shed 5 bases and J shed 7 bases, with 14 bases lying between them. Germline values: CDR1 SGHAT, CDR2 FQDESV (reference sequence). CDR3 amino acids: CASSLSLGGEAFF. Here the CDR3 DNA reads TGTGCCAGCAGCCTCTCGCTAGGGGGTGAAGCTTTCTTT. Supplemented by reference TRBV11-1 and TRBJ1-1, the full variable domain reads EAEVAQSPRYKITEKSQAVAFWCDPISGHATLYWYRQILGQGPELLVQFQDESVVDDSQLPKDRFSAERLKGVDSTLKIQPAELGDSAMYLCASSLSLGGEAFFGQGTRLTVV.

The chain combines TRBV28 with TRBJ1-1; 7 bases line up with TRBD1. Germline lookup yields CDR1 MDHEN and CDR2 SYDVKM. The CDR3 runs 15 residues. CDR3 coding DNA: TGTGCGACAGCTAAGGGGGCCCTGGGGAACACTGAAGCTTTCTTT. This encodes CATAKGALGNTEAFF. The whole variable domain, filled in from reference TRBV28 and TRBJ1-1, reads DVKVTQSSRYLVKRTGEKVFLECVQDMDHENMFWYRQDPGLGLRLIYFSYDVKMKEKGDIPEGYSVSREKKERFSLILESASTNQTSMYLCATAKGALGNTEAFFGQGTRLTVV.

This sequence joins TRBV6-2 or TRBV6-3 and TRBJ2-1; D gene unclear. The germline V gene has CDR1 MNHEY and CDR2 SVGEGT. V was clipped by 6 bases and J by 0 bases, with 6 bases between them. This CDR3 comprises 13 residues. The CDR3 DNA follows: TGTGCCAGCAGCCTTAGCTCCTACAATGAGCAGTTCTTC. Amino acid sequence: CASSLSSYNEQFF.

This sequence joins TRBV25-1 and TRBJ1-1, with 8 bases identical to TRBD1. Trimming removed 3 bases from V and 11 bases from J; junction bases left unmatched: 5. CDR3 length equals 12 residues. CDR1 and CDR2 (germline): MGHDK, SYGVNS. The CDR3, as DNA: TGTGCCAGCAGTGATCTACAGGGGGAGGCTTTCTTT. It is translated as CASSDLQGEAFF.

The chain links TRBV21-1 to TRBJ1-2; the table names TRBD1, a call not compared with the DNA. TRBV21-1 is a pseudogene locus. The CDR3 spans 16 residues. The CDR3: CASSKEPEGRGVGYTF. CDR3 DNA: TGTGCCAGCAGCAAAGAACCCGAGGGCAGGGGCGTTGGCTACACCTTC.

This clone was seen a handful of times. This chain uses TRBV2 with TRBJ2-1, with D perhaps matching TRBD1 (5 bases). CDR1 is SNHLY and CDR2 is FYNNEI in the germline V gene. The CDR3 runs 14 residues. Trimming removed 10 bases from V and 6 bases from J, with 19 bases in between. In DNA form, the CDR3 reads TGTGCCACCAAAGACCAGGGAAACCTCAATGAGCAGTTCTTC. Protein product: CATKDQGNLNEQFF.

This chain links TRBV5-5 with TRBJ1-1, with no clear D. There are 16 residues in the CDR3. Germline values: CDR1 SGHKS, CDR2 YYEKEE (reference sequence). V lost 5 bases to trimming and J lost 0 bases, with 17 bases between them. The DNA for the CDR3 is TGTGCCAGCAGTTGGTCGATTACTGTCATGAACACTGAAGCTTTCTTT. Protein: CASSWSITVMNTEAFF.

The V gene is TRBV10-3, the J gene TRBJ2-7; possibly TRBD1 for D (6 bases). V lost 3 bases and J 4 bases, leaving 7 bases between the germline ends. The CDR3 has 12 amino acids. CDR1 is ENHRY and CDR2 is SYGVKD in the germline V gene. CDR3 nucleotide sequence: TGTGCCATCAGTGACAGGGGTTACGAGCAGTACGTC. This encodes CAISDRGYEQYV.

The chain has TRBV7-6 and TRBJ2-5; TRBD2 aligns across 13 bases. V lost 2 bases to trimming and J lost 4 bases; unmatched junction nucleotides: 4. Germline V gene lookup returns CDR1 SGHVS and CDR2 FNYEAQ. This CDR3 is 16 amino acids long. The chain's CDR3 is CASSLTSGGARETQYF. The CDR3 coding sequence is TGTGCCAGCAGCTTAACTAGCGGGGGGGCCAGAGAGACCCAGTACTTC.

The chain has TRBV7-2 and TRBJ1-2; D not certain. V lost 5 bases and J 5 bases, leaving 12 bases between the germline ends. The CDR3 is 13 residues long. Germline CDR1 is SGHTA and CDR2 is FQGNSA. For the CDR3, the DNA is TGTGCCAGCAGCCCCTCACGCGAGTATGGCTACACCTTC. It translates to CASSPSREYGYTF. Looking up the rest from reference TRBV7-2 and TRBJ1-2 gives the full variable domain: GAGVSQSPSNKVTEKGKDVELRCDPISGHTALYWYRQSLGQGLEFLIYFQGNSAPDKSGLPSDRFSAERTGGSVSTLTIQRTQQEDSAVYLCASSPSREYGYTFGSGTRLTVV.

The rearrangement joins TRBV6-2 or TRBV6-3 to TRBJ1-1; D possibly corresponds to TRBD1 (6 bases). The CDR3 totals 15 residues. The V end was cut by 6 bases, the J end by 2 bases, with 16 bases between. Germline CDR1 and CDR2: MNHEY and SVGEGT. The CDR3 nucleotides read TGTGCCAGCAGCCGGGCTGGGACACCAAACACTGAAGCTTTCTTT. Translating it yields CASSRAGTPNTEAFF.

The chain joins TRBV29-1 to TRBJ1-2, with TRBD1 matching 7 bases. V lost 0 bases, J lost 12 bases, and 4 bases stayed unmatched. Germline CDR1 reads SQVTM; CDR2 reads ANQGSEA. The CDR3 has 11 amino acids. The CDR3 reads CSVEEGRGDTF. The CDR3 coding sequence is TGCAGCGTTGAAGAGGGCAGGGGGGACACCTTC.

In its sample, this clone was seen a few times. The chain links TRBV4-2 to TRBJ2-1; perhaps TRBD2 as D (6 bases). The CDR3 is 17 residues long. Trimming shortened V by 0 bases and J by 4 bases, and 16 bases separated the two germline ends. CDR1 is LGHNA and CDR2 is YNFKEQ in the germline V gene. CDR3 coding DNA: TGTGCCAGCAGCCAAGATTCCTCTCGGGGGACTTACAATGAGCAGTTCTTC. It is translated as CASSQDSSRGTYNEQFF.

The CDR3: CASSHPQGRYTEAFF. CDR3 DNA: TGTGCCAGCAGTCACCCCCAGGGGCGGTACACTGAAGCTTTCTTT. The V and J genes are TRBV28 and TRBJ1-1, with D perhaps TRBD1 (6 bases). The CDR3 runs 15 residues. V was shortened by 5 bases and J by 3 bases, with 16 bases between the two germline ends. Germline CDR1 reads MDHEN; CDR2 reads SYDVKM.

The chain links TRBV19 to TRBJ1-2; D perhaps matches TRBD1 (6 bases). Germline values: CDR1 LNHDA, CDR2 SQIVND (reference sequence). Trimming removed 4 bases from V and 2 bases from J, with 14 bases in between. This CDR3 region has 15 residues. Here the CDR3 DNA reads TGTGCCAGTAGTAACCCAGGGGATCCCAACTATGGCTACACCTTC. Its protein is CASSNPGDPNYGYTF.

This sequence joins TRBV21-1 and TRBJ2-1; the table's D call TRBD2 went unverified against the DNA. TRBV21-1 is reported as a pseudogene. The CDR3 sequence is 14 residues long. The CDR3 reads CASSSGRRVDEQFF. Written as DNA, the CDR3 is TGTGCCAGCAGTAGCGGGAGGAGGGTCGATGAGCAGTTCTTC.

CDR3 in DNA: TGTGCCAGCAGCTTAGGACAGCGCTACACTGAAGCTTTCTTT. It specifies CASSLGQRYTEAFF. The chain carries TRBV7-2 and TRBJ1-1, with D possibly being TRBD1 (5 bases). The CDR3 spans 14 residues. In germline, CDR1 is SGHTA, CDR2 FQGNSA. V was shortened by 1 base and J by 3 bases, with 9 bases between the two germline ends.